A selection of T cell receptor beta chains follows, all from one sample in a study of blood T cell repertoires in COVID-19. Measured with immunoSEQ multiplex PCR; TCRdb has only the in-frame clones, and not every one. The sample carries tens of thousands of clones, 86% recorded once. The specimen was peripheral blood. Receptors were obtained from a human donor in a cohort sampled during active COVID-19. The CDR3 runs from the conserved cysteine through the conserved F or W. The D gene is left open where the match is weak. Clone size appears in some rows only: once, few, many, or a class for an expanded clone.

length,D,J,size,V,DNA,CDR3
14,TRBD1,TRBJ2-2,few,TRBV7-3,TGTGCCAGCAGCCTAGGGACAGCTACCGGGGAGCTGTTTTTT,CASSLGTATGELFF
14,-,TRBJ2-2,-,TRBV5-4,TGTGCCAGCAGCTTGGAACGGAGCACCGGGGAGCTGTTTTTT,CASSLERSTGELFF
18,TRBD2,TRBJ2-3,-,TRBV5-6,TGTGCCAGCACTGGCCAGGGCGGCGGGGGGGCCTCTACAGATACGCAGTATTTT,CASTGQGGGGASTDTQYF
15,-,TRBJ2-7,-,TRBV7-2,TGTGCCAGCAGCTTAGTGGCGGGGTCTACCTACGAGCAGTACTTC,CASSLVAGSTYEQYF
13,-,TRBJ2-2,-,TRBV24-1,TGTGCCACCAGTGATTTCAGCACCGGGGAGCTGTTTTTT,CATSDFSTGELFF
12,TRBD1,TRBJ1-3,few,TRBV5-4,TGTGCCAGCAGCTTGGATGGACAGGGAATATATTTT,CASSLDGQGIYF
18,TRBD1,TRBJ1-1,-,TRBV4-2,TGTGCCAGCAGCCGGCGCCGGAGACAGGGAAGAAGGGCGGCTGAAGCTTTCTTT,CASSRRRRQGRRAAEAFF
13,-,TRBJ2-2,-,TRBV7-2,TGTGCCAGCAGCTTACAGGGGACCGGGGAGCTGTTTTTT,CASSLQGTGELFF
15,TRBD1,TRBJ1-2,-,TRBV14,TGTGCCAGCAGCATTGGGACAGTGGCACCTATAGGCTACACCTTC,CASSIGTVAPIGYTF
17,-,TRBJ1-2,-,TRBV21-1,TGTGCCAGCAGCCGTGACAGGGGCGTTAACACACCCTATGGCTACACCTTC,CASSRDRGVNTPYGYTF
16,-,TRBJ2-7,-,TRBV12-5,TGTGCTAGTGGTTTGGTACTGGGCGGGGGCGCCAACGAGCAGTACTTC,CASGLVLGGGANEQYF
15,TRBD1,TRBJ1-2,-,TRBV5-1,TGCGCCAGCAGCACCGCCGGGACAGGGTTCTATGGCTACACCTTC,CASSTAGTGFYGYTF
15,TRBD1,TRBJ1-1,few,TRBV28,TGTGCCAGCAGATGGGACAGGGGGACGGGCACTGAAGCTTTCTTT,CASRWDRGTGTEAFF
15,TRBD1,TRBJ2-1,-,TRBV5-6,TGTGCCAGCAGGCACCCGACAGGGGTCACGGATGAGCAGTTCTTC,CASRHPTGVTDEQFF
15,TRBD2,TRBJ2-3,-,TRBV6-5,TGTGCCAGCAGAACCGGGACTAGCGGGAGGGATACGCAGTATTTT,CASRTGTSGRDTQYF
14,TRBD1,TRBJ1-4,-,TRBV5-1,TGCGCCAGCAGCTGGACAGGGGGGAATGAAAAACTGTTTTTT,CASSWTGGNEKLFF
14,-,TRBJ1-6,-,TRBV28,TGTGCCAGCAGTTTGGAGCAGTATAATTCACCCCTCCACTTT,CASSLEQYNSPLHF
18,-,TRBJ1-6,-,TRBV7-8,TGTGCCAGCAGCTCGGACAGCCGATTTAGAGGTTTTAATTCACCCCTCCACTTT,CASSSDSRFRGFNSPLHF
17,TRBD1,TRBJ1-2,-,TRBV27,TGTGCCAGCAGTTTTCGTAGGGGCGGGACAGGTCTAGATGGCTACACCTTC,CASSFRRGGTGLDGYTF
14,-,TRBJ2-7,once,TRBV2,TGTGCCAGCAGTGATGGACTACCCCCCTACGAGCAGTACTTC,CASSDGLPPYEQYF
12,TRBD1,TRBJ1-2,-,TRBV29-1,TGCAGCGTTGGACAGGGGAGGGGTGGCTACACCTTC,CSVGQGRGGYTF
16,-,TRBJ2-5,-,TRBV7-2,TGTGCCAGCTCGACTTTCGCTGGCAGGGGCGGGGAGACCCAGTACTTC,CASSTFAGRGGETQYF
15,TRBD2,TRBJ2-1,-,TRBV6-2/TRBV6-3,TGTGCCAGCAGACCTAGCGGGGGAACCTACAATGAGCAGTTCTTC,CASRPSGGTYNEQFF
15,-,TRBJ1-2,few,TRBV7-9,TGTGCCAGCAGCCCCCCATGGACCATCCAGGGCGGCTACACCTTC,CASSPPWTIQGGYTF
16,-,TRBJ1-2,-,TRBV11-2,TGTGCCAGCAGCCCCCTGGCAGGGAGGGTTAGGTATGGCTACACCTTC,CASSPLAGRVRYGYTF
15,TRBD1,TRBJ1-1,-,TRBV11-2,TGTGCCAGCAGCTTACAGGGGGCGCGTAGGACTGAAGCTTTCTTT,CASSLQGARRTEAFF
16,-,TRBJ2-7,-,TRBV5-1,TGCGCCAGCAGTCCTGAGCCGACAGCCTCCTCCTACGAGCAGTACTTC,CASSPEPTASSYEQYF
15,TRBD1,TRBJ1-1,-,TRBV5-1,TGCGCCAGCAGCTTAACCGGGACAGCGAACACTGAAGCTTTCTTT,CASSLTGTANTEAFF
17,TRBD2,TRBJ2-3,-,TRBV23-1,TGCGCCAGCAGTCGACCCCTAGCGGGGGGCCGCACAGATACGCAGTATTTT,CASSRPLAGGRTDTQYF
14,-,TRBJ2-3,once,TRBV12-5,TGTGCTAGTGGTTTGGTAGGGGGGGTGAATACGCAGTATTTT,CASGLVGGVNTQYF
15,TRBD2,TRBJ2-1,-,TRBV6-4,TGTGCCAGCAGTCCTCTTAGCGGGGGGGCCGGTGAGCAGTTCTTC,CASSPLSGGAGEQFF
15,-,TRBJ2-5,-,TRBV21-1,TGTGCCAGCAGCATCCGGGACAGGGAGATAGAGACCCAGTACTTC,CASSIRDREIETQYF
12,-,TRBJ2-7,-,TRBV5-1,TGCGCCAGCAGCTTGGGTACAGTCGAGCAGTACTTC,CASSLGTVEQYF
13,-,TRBJ2-2,-,TRBV7-8,TGTGCCAGCAGCTTGGGAGGAACCGGGGAGCTGTTTTTT,CASSLGGTGELFF
14,TRBD2,TRBJ2-2,few,TRBV6-6,TGTGCCAGCAGGCGGACTAGCGGGATAGGGGAGCTGTTTTTT,CASRRTSGIGELFF
16,TRBD2,TRBJ2-1,few,TRBV6-6,TGTGCCAGCAGTTACGGGGTGGCTAGCGGTGACAATGAGCAGTTCTTC,CASSYGVASGDNEQFF
13,-,TRBJ1-2,-,TRBV3-1/TRBV3-2,TGTGCCAGCAGCCCTCGACACCATGGTGGCTACACCTTC,CASSPRHHGGYTF
16,TRBD2,TRBJ2-5,-,TRBV7-2,TGTGCCAGCAGCTTAACTAGCGGGGCCTCCCAAGAGACCCAGTACTTC,CASSLTSGASQETQYF
19,TRBD2,TRBJ2-3,-,TRBV9,TGTGCCAGCAGCGGCCCCGGGACTAGCGGGGGGGGGAGTAGTGATACGCAGTATTTT,CASSGPGTSGGGSSDTQYF
15,TRBD2,TRBJ2-5,few,TRBV28,TGTGCCAGCAGTTCTCTAGCGGGAGGGCGAGAGACCCAGTACTTC,CASSSLAGGRETQYF
16,-,TRBJ2-3,few,TRBV5-6,TGTGCCAGCAGCTTGGCGTTGGCTAGCGCCAAAGATACGCAGTATTTT,CASSLALASAKDTQYF
16,TRBD2,TRBJ2-3,-,TRBV9,TGTGCCAGCAGCGCAGCTAGCGGGGGGGAAACAGATACGCAGTATTTT,CASSAASGGETDTQYF
15,-,TRBJ1-1,once,TRBV7-2,TGTGCCAGCAGCTTAGGGTACAGGTTGAACACTGAAGCTTTCTTT,CASSLGYRLNTEAFF
14,TRBD1,TRBJ1-2,-,TRBV2,TGTGCCAGCAGTGAGCGGGACAGGGTGAATGGCTACACCTTC,CASSERDRVNGYTF
13,-,TRBJ1-1,few,TRBV14,TGTGCCAGCAGCCAAGTTCCAGGGTCGGAAGCTTTCTTT,CASSQVPGSEAFF
17,TRBD1,TRBJ1-4,-,TRBV7-9,TGTGCCAGCATCCCCGGACAGGGGGGGGTGTCTAATGAAAAACTGTTTTTT,CASIPGQGGVSNEKLFF
16,TRBD2,TRBJ2-1,-,TRBV4-2,TGTGCCAGCAGCCCCTACGGGACTAGCGGTTACAATGAGCAGTTCTTC,CASSPYGTSGYNEQFF
13,-,TRBJ2-1,-,TRBV12-3/TRBV12-4,TGTGCCAGCAGTTTAGGGACAGAAGATGAGCAGTTCTTC,CASSLGTEDEQFF
15,TRBD2,TRBJ2-3,few,TRBV29-1,TGCAGCGTTAGTTTTGGGACTAGTGGCACAGATACGCAGTATTTT,CSVSFGTSGTDTQYF
15,TRBD1,TRBJ1-2,-,TRBV6-5,TGTGCCAGCAGTTTAAATGGACAGGGGGGCTATGGCTACACCTTC,CASSLNGQGGYGYTF